This entry lists 9 T cell receptor beta chains sequenced from one sample in a study of T cell repertoires in cytomegalovirus infection. The antigens these receptors bind are not known. TCRdb passed the reads through MiXCR, listing each CDR3 protein once. The table includes fewer than 900,000 distinct CDR3 sequences, almost 30% detected once. This material consisted of cultured CD8+ T cells from PBMCs, taken from culture after CMV antigen stimulation. The receptors originated from a human donor in good health (CMV status not recorded). Some clones in this sample may be carry-over from other donors' samples.

In its sample, this clonotype was seen many times. The V gene is TRBV12-3 or TRBV12-4, the J gene TRBJ1-3; no firm D call. The CDR3 is 13 amino acids. Between the trimmed V and J ends, which lost 6 bases and 2 bases, there was a span of 8 bases. The CDR3 DNA reads as TGTGCCAGCAGACCGGACCCTGGAAACACCATATATTTT. Residues: CASRPDPGNTIYF.

This clonotype was observed many times. CDR3 amino acids: CASSSAGRYEQYV. CDR3 DNA sequence: TGTGCCAGCAGCTCAGCGGGCAGATACGAGCAGTACGTC. The J gene is TRBJ2-7, the V gene TRBV7-9; a possible D gene is TRBD2 (6 bases). CDR1 is SEHNR and CDR2 is FQNEAQ in the germline V gene (reference sequence). The length of the CDR3 is 13 residues. V dropped 4 bases and J dropped 4 bases, with 11 bases sitting between them.

This clonotype has at least ten counts. The chain links TRBV12-3 or TRBV12-4 to TRBJ2-1, with 7 bases lining up with TRBD1. V shed 6 bases, J shed 0 bases, and the junction held 8 bases outside the gene matches. This CDR3 is built from 16 residues. DNA for the CDR3: TGTGCCAGCAGGGGCCTACAGGGGAGCTCCTACAATGAGCAGTTCTTC. This translates into CASRGLQGSSYNEQFF.

CDR3 bases: TGTGCCAGCAGTTACCCCAGGGCCCGAGGGGGCTACACCTTC. Its translation: CASSYPRARGGYTF. The V call is TRBV6-6, the J call TRBJ1-2; perhaps TRBD1 as D (5 bases). From germline, CDR1 is MNHNY and CDR2 SVGAGI (reference sequence). V lost 2 bases to trimming and J lost 8 bases, with 15 bases between them. This CDR3 contains 14 residues.

The CDR3 here is CASSSDRNGQPQYF. As DNA, the CDR3 is TGTGCCAGCAGTTCGGACAGGAATGGTCAGCCCCAGTATTTT. The chain uses TRBV6-6 and TRBJ1-5; TRBD1 aligns across 7 bases. The last part of the DNA fits TRBJ2-3 better; the J call may be wrong. The CDR3 has 14 amino acids. From germline, CDR1 is MNHNY and CDR2 SVGAGI (reference sequence).

This clonotype was recorded at least ten times. V and J are TRBV4-1 and TRBJ1-3; 8 positions match TRBD1. The CDR3 extends over 15 amino acids. The germline gives CDR1 MGHRA, CDR2 YSYEKL. Trimming removed 4 bases from V and 0 bases from J; junction bases left unmatched: 2. CDR3 in amino acids: CASSRDRSSGNTIYF. In DNA, the CDR3 is TGCGCCAGCAGCCGGGACAGGAGCTCTGGAAACACCATATATTTT.

This clonotype was counted many times. The V gene is TRBV12-3 or TRBV12-4, the J gene TRBJ2-3; 8 nucleotides match TRBD1. This CDR3 spans 16 amino acids. Losses at the gene ends were 6 bases for V and 2 bases for J; bases not matched to a gene: 10. CDR3 sequence reads: CASRDGQGRFTDTQYF. The CDR3 DNA reads as TGTGCCAGCAGGGATGGACAGGGACGGTTCACAGATACGCAGTATTTT.

This clonotype has a count of ten or more. The chain combines TRBV6-1 with TRBJ1-2; D is ambiguous. The CDR3 is 12 amino acids. Trimming pared 6 bases from V and 4 bases from J, leaving 9 bases between. CDR1 MNHNS and CDR2 SASEGT come from the germline V gene. CDR3 region: CASSTLGYGYTF. CDR3 DNA sequence: TGTGCCAGCAGCACACTTGGCTATGGCTACACCTTC.

The chain combines TRBV20-1 with TRBJ2-1, with D unresolved. The germline CDR1 and CDR2 sequences are DFQATT and SNEGSKA (reference sequence). Trimming removed 6 bases from V and 0 bases from J, with 9 bases in between. CDR3 length equals 13 residues. CDR3 DNA: TGCAGTGCCCGTCCGTACTCCTACAATGAGCAGTTCTTC. The encoded protein is CSARPYSYNEQFF.